The 28 T cell receptor beta chains given below trace back to one sample, sequenced in a study of CD8+CD57+ T cells in acquired aplastic anemia. Patients sequenced had flow cytometry evidence of CD8+CD57+ cell expansion. Genomic DNA acted as the template from which TCR beta VDJ combination and CDR3 sequence profiling were carried out. TCRdb reprocessed the reads via MiXCR and lists one record per CDR3 protein. The data hold more than 150,000 distinct CDR3 sequences, with roughly half observed a single time. The sequenced material came from sorted CD4+, CD8+, or CD8+CD57+ T cells (not recorded which) from PBMCs. The receptors were sampled from a human donor with aplastic anemia.

Ten or more counts support this clonotype. This chain joins TRBV6-5 and TRBJ1-4; D is ambiguous. Germline V gives CDR1 MNHEY, CDR2 SVGAGI. The CDR3 spans 14 residues. Between the trimmed V and J ends, which lost 4 bases and 11 bases, there was a span of 17 bases. CDR3 loop: CASSSAGLSRKLFF. Written as DNA, the CDR3 is TGTGCCAGCAGTTCGGCAGGTTTATCGCGGAAACTGTTTTTT.

This clonotype was counted at least ten times. The chain employs TRBV9 and TRBJ1-5; tentatively, D is TRBD1 (5 bases). Trimming pared 1 base from V and 2 bases from J, leaving 10 bases between. Per germline, CDR1 SGDLS and CDR2 YYNGEE. This CDR3 contains 15 residues. CDR3 DNA sequence: TGTGCCAGCAGCGTAACGGGGGGAGGCAATCAGCCCCAGCATTTT. It translates to CASSVTGGGNQPQHF.

V usage is TRBV20-1 and J usage is TRBJ2-7, with 9 positions matching TRBD2. V was clipped by 1 base and J by 2 bases; unmatched bases: 3. The CDR3 has 14 residues. Per germline, CDR1 DFQATT and CDR2 SNEGSKA (reference sequence). The CDR3 nucleotides are TGCAGTGCTAGAGTACTAGCGGGTACCTACGAGCAGTACTTC. As protein: CSARVLAGTYEQYF.

The chain employs TRBV20-1 and TRBJ2-5; 13 bases align to TRBD2. Trimming cost V 4 bases and J 4 bases; bases outside gene matches: 9. Germline lookup yields CDR1 DFQATT and CDR2 SNEGSKA (reference sequence). The CDR3 covers 16 residues. In DNA, the CDR3 is TGCAGTGCTACTGGGACTAGCGGGGAACTATCAGAGACCCAGTACTTC. It translates to CSATGTSGELSETQYF.

The chain is built from TRBV7-8 and TRBJ2-5; D unresolved. The CDR3 contains 15 residues. V was pared by 5 bases and J by 2 bases, with 15 bases between. Germline assignment: CDR1 SGHVS and CDR2 FQNEAQ. CDR3 coding DNA: TGTGCCAGCAGCCAAGACTTAAAGGGACAAGAGACCCAGTACTTC. Its protein product is CASSQDLKGQETQYF.

This clonotype was counted a few times. The V and J genes are TRBV15 and TRBJ1-2; the D is unclear. The germline CDR1 and CDR2 sequences are LNHNV and YYDKDF (reference sequence). Trimming took off 0 bases at V and 3 bases at J, with 5 bases between the two ends. The CDR3 consists of 13 residues. This CDR3 reads CATSRDRDYGYTF. CDR3 DNA: TGTGCCACCAGCAGAGATCGGGACTATGGCTACACCTTC.

A remark on this clonotype: One base away lies a much larger clone, so this may be a sequencing read error. The J gene is TRBJ2-3, the V gene TRBV5-1; 12 nucleotides match TRBD2. V shed 2 bases and J 4 bases; nucleotides not matched to a gene: 5. This CDR3 contains 16 residues. Germline V gene sequence: CDR1 SGHRS, CDR2 YFSETQ. CDR3 coding DNA: TGCGCCAGCAGCTTCTCCTCTAGCGGGAGGGCAGATACGCAGTATTTT. It is translated as CASSFSSSGRADTQYF.

The chain carries TRBV11-2 and TRBJ1-1; D possibly corresponds to TRBD1 (5 bases). The CDR3 is 12 amino acids. The germline V gene encodes CDR1 SGHAT and CDR2 FQNNGV. V lost 8 bases to trimming and J lost 10 bases, with 17 bases between them. In nucleotides, the CDR3 is TGTGCCAGCTCACCAGGTGGGGGAACAGCTTTCTTT. This sequence encodes CASSPGGGTAFF.

The chain combines TRBV20-1 with TRBJ2-5, with a tentative D call TRBD2 (6 bases). From germline, CDR1 is DFQATT and CDR2 SNEGSKA (reference sequence). There are 13 residues in the CDR3. Deletions cut 2 bases from V and 5 bases from J, with 12 bases between. CDR3 region: CSARPGSRETQYF. The CDR3 DNA reads as TGCAGTGCTAGACCCGGGAGTCGGGAGACCCAGTACTTC.

About this clonotype itself: One end of the junction fails to match germline, which may point to a read error. The chain combines TRBV12-3 or TRBV12-4 with TRBJ2-7; a weak D match, TRBD1 (6 bases). The CDR3 sequence is 12 residues long. Here the CDR3 reads CASSQGQPAMYF. DNA of the CDR3: TGCGCCAGCAGCCAAGGACAGCCGGCGATGTACTTC.

Many counts were recorded for this clonotype. This rearrangement joins TRBV10-3 to TRBJ1-1, with D unresolved. The CDR3 sequence is 12 residues long. Deletions cut 4 bases from V and 7 bases from J, with 10 bases between. CDR1 ENHRY and CDR2 SYGVKD come from the germline V gene. The CDR3 nucleotides read TGTGCCATCAGTGCTCGGGGTGATGAAGCTTTCTTT. Translated: CAISARGDEAFF.

Concerning this clonotype: An end of the junction differs from the germline gene, which may be a read error. The rearrangement joins TRBV15 to TRBJ1-1; a possible D gene is TRBD1 (6 bases). CDR3 length: 13 residues. CDR1 and CDR2 from the germline V gene are LNHNV and YYDKDF (reference sequence). The CDR3 region is CATSRQGMSGSCF. CDR3 DNA sequence: TGTGCCACCAGCAGACAGGGGATGTCGGGGAGCTGTTTT.

This clonotype showed up many times. The rearrangement uses TRBV10-3 and TRBJ1-3, with D unclear. V lost 7 bases to trimming and J lost 0 bases, with 7 bases between them. The CDR3 spans 13 residues. The germline V gene encodes CDR1 ENHRY and CDR2 SYGVKD. As DNA, the CDR3 is TGTGCCATCACCGAGAGCTCTGGAAACACCATATATTTT. The encoded protein is CAITESSGNTIYF.

This chain links TRBV12-3 or TRBV12-4 with TRBJ2-3; 8 bases agree with TRBD2. Germline trimming cut 6 bases from V and 4 bases from J; bases unmatched to any gene: 3. The CDR3 sequence is 13 residues long. The CDR3 DNA sequence: TGTGCCAGCAGGCCGACTAGCGCAGATACGCAGTATTTT. This gives the protein CASRPTSADTQYF.

This rearrangement joins TRBV19 to TRBJ1-5, with no clear D. Germline CDR1 reads LNHDA; CDR2 reads SQIVND (reference sequence). Between the trimmed V and J ends, which lost 5 bases and 2 bases, there was a span of 19 bases. The CDR3 extends over 17 amino acids. CDR3 DNA sequence: TGTGCCAGTAGTCCGTTTAGAACTACAGCGGGCAATCAGCCCCAGCATTTT. It is translated as CASSPFRTTAGNQPQHF.

The rearrangement uses TRBV20-1 and TRBJ2-1; D not certain. CDR3 size: 10 residues. The germline CDR1 and CDR2 sequences are DFQATT and SNEGSKA (reference sequence). V lost 7 bases and J 7 bases, leaving 8 bases between the germline ends. The chain's CDR3 is CSVGGNEQFF. DNA for the CDR3: TGCAGTGTAGGTGGGAATGAGCAGTTCTTC.

This chain joins TRBV7-8 and TRBJ2-7; D is perhaps TRBD1 (7 bases). The CDR3 spans 11 residues. CDR1 is SGHVS and CDR2 is FQNEAQ in the germline V gene. V shed 3 bases and J shed 9 bases, with 9 bases lying between them. Written as DNA, the CDR3 is TGTGCCAGCAGCTTCCAGGGGGGGCAGTACTTC. Its translation is CASSFQGGQYF. Full variable domain (outside the CDR3, taken from reference TRBV7-8 and TRBJ2-7): GAGVSQSPRYKVAKRGQDVALRCDPISGHVSLFWYQQALGQGPEFLTYFQNEAQLDKSGLPSDRFFAERPEGSVSTLKIQRTQQEDSAVYLCASSFQGGQYFGPGTRLTVT.

The chain couples TRBV6-1 to TRBJ2-2; possibly TRBD2 for D (6 bases). Trimming cost V 6 bases and J 1 base, with 12 bases left between them. CDR3 size: 15 residues. CDR1 MNHNS and CDR2 SASEGT come from the germline V gene. The CDR3 nucleotides are TGTGCCAGCAGCAAGGGGACTTTGAACACCGGGGAGCTGTTTTTT. Translating gives CASSKGTLNTGELFF.

This clonotype was detected ten times or more. The chain couples TRBV5-1 to TRBJ2-7; D is unclear. The CDR3 has 15 residues. Germline lookup yields CDR1 SGHRS and CDR2 YFSETQ. V was clipped by 7 bases and J by 5 bases, with 22 bases between them. The CDR3 is CASRRSGQTFDEQYF. For the CDR3, the DNA is TGCGCCAGCCGTAGGAGTGGGCAAACTTTCGACGAGCAGTACTTC.

J is TRBJ1-1 and V is TRBV11-1; the D gene is possibly TRBD1 (5 bases). Deletions cut 6 bases from V and 4 bases from J, with 15 bases between. CDR3 length: 14 amino acids. Germline V lookup: CDR1 SGHAT, CDR2 FQDESV (reference sequence). The CDR3 region is CASSPQVGVTEAFF. The CDR3 DNA sequence: TGTGCCAGCAGTCCCCAAGTGGGGGTCACTGAAGCTTTCTTT. Full variable domain (rest looked up from reference TRBV11-1 and TRBJ1-1): EAEVAQSPRYKITEKSQAVAFWCDPISGHATLYWYRQILGQGPELLVQFQDESVVDDSQLPKDRFSAERLKGVDSTLKIQPAELGDSAMYLCASSPQVGVTEAFFGQGTRLTVV.

The V call is TRBV6-5, the J call TRBJ2-5; 9 bases fit TRBD1. V dropped 4 bases and J dropped 2; count of bases not matched to a gene: 11. The CDR3 contains 17 residues. The germline CDR1 and CDR2 sequences are MNHEY and SVGAGI. The CDR3 DNA reads as TGTGCCAGCAGTTGGACTACAGGGGGCGCCCCACAAGAGACCCAGTACTTC. Translating it yields CASSWTTGGAPQETQYF.

This clonotype was counted a few times. The CDR3 spells CAIRVPNTEAFF. The CDR3 DNA reads TGTGCCATCAGAGTTCCGAACACTGAAGCTTTCTTT. The chain joins TRBV10-3 to TRBJ1-1; D unclear. V lost 6 bases, J lost 1 base, and 6 bases lay in between. The germline CDR1 and CDR2 sequences are ENHRY and SYGVKD. The CDR3 extends over 12 amino acids.

V usage is TRBV19 and J usage is TRBJ1-2, with D possibly matching TRBD1 (6 bases). This CDR3 is built from 12 residues. From germline, CDR1 is LNHDA and CDR2 SQIVND (reference sequence). Trimming removed 8 bases from V and 7 bases from J, with 14 bases in between. The chain's CDR3 is CASSQGGFGYTF. The CDR3 DNA reads TGTGCCAGTTCTCAAGGGGGTTTTGGCTACACCTTC.

Regarding this clonotype: One end of the junction varies from germline; a read error may be responsible. This rearrangement joins TRBV7-9 to TRBJ2-5; 10 bases line up with TRBD1. In germline, CDR1 is SEHNR, CDR2 FQNEAQ (reference sequence). There are 15 residues in the CDR3. The CDR3 DNA sequence: TGCGCCAGCAGCCTTATGACAGGGGGCGGAGAGACCCAGTACTTC. Protein: CASSLMTGGGETQYF.

Comments on this clonotype: A read error is possible here, since a much larger clone lies one base away. The chain couples TRBV6-1 to TRBJ2-1; possibly TRBD1 for D (5 bases). Germline CDR1 MNHNS, CDR2 SASEGT. The CDR3 runs 15 residues. As DNA, the CDR3 is TGTGCCAGCAGTGAAGCGCTTCACAGTTGGGGCGAGCGGTTCTTC. This gives the protein CASSEALHSWGERFF.

The count of this clonotype is one. Germline is not matched at one junction end, which may reflect a read error. The V call is TRBV7-2, the J call TRBJ1-2; D unresolved. Germline CDR1 reads SGHTA; CDR2 reads FQGNSA. The CDR3 contains 14 residues. CDR3 sequence: CASTVRRTNYGHTF. Here the CDR3 DNA reads TGTGCCAGCACCGTACGGAGAACTAACTATGGCCACACCTTC.

This clonotype was counted at least ten times. This chain connects TRBV20-1 to TRBJ2-2, with unresolved D. V was shortened by 3 bases and J by 1 base, with 6 bases between the two germline ends. The CDR3 extends over 13 amino acids. Germline-derived CDR1 and CDR2 are DFQATT and SNEGSKA (reference sequence). The CDR3 DNA follows: TGCAGTGCTAGGGTCTTGAACACCGGGGAGCTGTTTTTT. Residues: CSARVLNTGELFF.

There are many counts of this clonotype. The chain carries TRBV7-9 and TRBJ2-7; 14 nucleotides align to TRBD2. Germline CDR1 and CDR2: SEHNR and FQNEAQ (reference sequence). CDR3 size: 15 residues. V lost 6 bases, J lost 9 bases, and 10 bases stayed unmatched. CDR3 sequence: CASRPGTSGSIGQYF. The CDR3 coding sequence is TGTGCCAGCAGGCCTGGGACTAGCGGGAGTATAGGGCAGTACTTC.